Sequencing of this T cell receptor (beta chain) was carried out in a study of cytomegalovirus exposure and HLA in healthy donors. General study findings and limits: Several of the most significant clusters appeared linked to common viral pathogens, based on a later analysis. Reportedly, a later analysis found an Asian-associated ancestry cluster had fewer N-insertions than the roughly 630-donor mean.

In germline, CDR1 is MNHNS, CDR2 SASEGT. The CDR3 is made up of 9 amino acids. V lost 0 bases and J lost 12, with 3 bases in between. Donors had nominal health at sampling but likely had unrecorded immune exposures. Vbeta (60) and Jbeta (13) primers were used in the PCR. The method was immunoSEQ multiplex PCR; TCRdb's version includes in-frame clones alone and lacks a portion of them. This sample has under 200,000 clones, with 75% to 85% found just once. On this clone: The antigen is undetermined.

The rearrangement uses TRBV6-1 and TRBJ2-7, with D uncertain. The sequence derives from a male donor in good health and CMV-seropositive. Sequencing was carried out using PBMCs. CDR3 residues: CASSEARYF. The CDR3 nucleotides are TGTGCCAGCAGTGAAGCGCGGTACTTC.